The 13 T cell receptor beta chains below all came from one sample that was sequenced in a study of response to subunit inactivated influenza vaccine. MiXCR, run by TCRdb on the RT-PCR reads, gives a single entry per CDR3 protein. The data show around 480,000 distinct CDR3 sequences, approximately 15% seen once. The source material was CD4+ T cells sorted from PBMCs, sampled roughly 24 months after vaccination. Every receptor here comes from a man between 45 and 75 years old who received an inactivated influenza vaccine.

Ten or more counts support this clonotype. The chain carries TRBV12-3 or TRBV12-4 and TRBJ2-5; D not resolved. Trimming shortened V by 4 bases and J by 5 bases, and 5 bases separated the two germline ends. This CDR3 region has 11 residues. CDR3 bases: TGTGCCAGCAGTTCGAGGGAGACCCAGTACTTC. Translation: CASSSRETQYF.

CDR3 bases: TGTGCCAGCAGTCAGACAGGGAACAATCAGCCCCAGCATTTT. Protein sequence: CASSQTGNNQPQHF. V gene TRBV25-1 combines with J gene TRBJ1-5; 7 bases line up with TRBD1. This CDR3 contains 14 residues. Germline V gene sequence: CDR1 MGHDK, CDR2 SYGVNS. Trimming took 5 bases from V and 3 from J; bases not matched to a gene: 4.

V is TRBV27 and J is TRBJ2-7; the D gene is possibly TRBD2 (5 bases). The CDR3 is 14 amino acids. Trimming took 2 bases from V and 0 from J, leaving 8 bases between them. CDR1 and CDR2 from the germline V gene are MNHEY and SMNVEV (reference sequence). CDR3 region: CASSLAGHSYEQYF. CDR3 in DNA: TGTGCCAGCAGTTTAGCGGGCCACTCCTACGAGCAGTACTTC.

The chain combines TRBV18 with TRBJ1-3, with D unresolved. The germline CDR1 and CDR2 sequences are KGHSH and LQKENI. The CDR3 totals 15 residues. The V gene lost 1 base and the J gene lost 0 bases, with 7 bases spanning the gap. The CDR3 here is CASSPLTHSGNTIYF. Written as DNA, the CDR3 is TGTGCCAGCTCACCACTAACCCACTCTGGAAACACCATATATTTT.

This clonotype was detected only a few times. The gene calls are TRBV6-1 and TRBJ1-1, with a tentative D call TRBD1 (5 bases). Trimming cost V 0 bases and J 6 bases, with 11 bases left between them. CDR1 is MNHNS, CDR2 SASEGT, per germline. This CDR3 has 14 residues. DNA of the CDR3: TGTGCCAGCAGTGAAGCGCGGGGGGTGTCTGAAGCTTTCTTT. Protein sequence: CASSEARGVSEAFF.

This clonotype came up a few times. CDR3 DNA: TGTGCCAGCAGCTTTGGCGTTAGGTCTGGCTACACCTTC. It translates to CASSFGVRSGYTF. This sequence joins TRBV11-2 and TRBJ1-2; D unresolved. The germline CDR1 and CDR2 sequences are SGHAT and FQNNGV. Trimming removed 3 bases from V and 7 bases from J, with 12 bases in between. The CDR3 has 13 amino acids. Looking up the rest from reference TRBV11-2 and TRBJ1-2 gives the full variable domain: EAGVAQSPRYKIIEKRQSVAFWCNPISGHATLYWYQQILGQGPKLLIQFQNNGVVDDSQLPKDRFSAERLKGVDSTLKIQPAKLEDSAVYLCASSFGVRSGYTFGSGTRLTVV.

This clonotype has ten or more counts. The chain links TRBV5-1 to TRBJ1-1; D uncertain. Germline CDR1 SGHRS, CDR2 YFSETQ. V dropped 0 bases and J dropped 3 bases, with 6 bases sitting between them. The CDR3 has 13 residues. The CDR3 here is CASSLVADTEAFF. The CDR3 nucleotides are TGCGCCAGCAGCTTGGTCGCTGACACTGAAGCTTTCTTT. The whole variable domain, filled in from reference TRBV5-1 and TRBJ1-1, reads KAGVTQTPRYLIKTRGQQVTLSCSPISGHRSVSWYQQTPGQGLQFLFEYFSETQRNKGNFPGRFSGRQFSNSRSEMNVSTLELGDSALYLCASSLVADTEAFFGQGTRLTVV.

This rearrangement joins TRBV10-3 to TRBJ2-7, with 8 bases identical to TRBD1. The V segment lost 6 bases and the J segment 6 bases; nucleotides outside the gene matches: 4. This CDR3 spans 12 amino acids. The V gene's germline CDR1 is ENHRY and CDR2 SYGVKD. The CDR3 sequence is CAISGQGPEQYF. As DNA, the CDR3 is TGTGCCATCAGCGGACAGGGTCCCGAGCAGTACTTC.

The gene calls are TRBV19 and TRBJ2-1, with 14 bases lining up with TRBD2. The germline V gene has CDR1 LNHDA and CDR2 SQIVND (reference sequence). This CDR3 spans 18 amino acids. J lost 9 bases, V lost 7 bases, and 17 bases had no gene match. In DNA, the CDR3 is TGTGCCAGTAATCGGGGACTAGCGGGAGCGAATGTTGGGAGTGAGCAGTTCTTC. This gives the protein CASNRGLAGANVGSEQFF.

This clonotype has a count of ten or more. The CDR3 loop is CSVGSNGGNEQYF. Written as DNA, the CDR3 is TGCAGCGTGGGCTCGAATGGGGGAAACGAGCAGTACTTC. The chain couples TRBV29-1 to TRBJ2-7, with D perhaps TRBD1 or TRBD2 (5 bases each). Trimming shortened V by 6 bases and J by 5 bases, and 17 bases separated the two germline ends. The CDR3 runs to 13 residues. The germline V gene has CDR1 SQVTM and CDR2 ANQGSEA.

This clonotype occurred a few times. The chain couples TRBV20-1 to TRBJ2-7, with D perhaps given as TRBD1 or TRBD2 (5 bases each). CDR1 is DFQATT and CDR2 is SNEGSKA in the germline V gene (reference sequence). The CDR3 runs 14 residues. Trimming took off 3 bases at V and 2 bases at J, with 14 bases between the two ends. CDR3 coding DNA: TGCAGTGCTAGCGGGGCTACCTCTACCTACGAGCAGTACTTC. This translates into CSASGATSTYEQYF.

The chain couples TRBV12-3 or TRBV12-4 to TRBJ2-1, with TRBD2 matching over 11 bases. This CDR3 region has 15 residues. V shed 6 bases, J shed 5 bases, and the junction held 6 bases outside the gene matches. Written as DNA, the CDR3 is TGTGCCAGCAGACCTAGCGGGGGGCTTAACAATGAGCAGTTCTTC. Translating gives CASRPSGGLNNEQFF.

This rearrangement joins TRBV5-1 to TRBJ2-3; 7 nucleotides line up with TRBD2. Germline V gene lookup returns CDR1 SGHRS and CDR2 YFSETQ. The CDR3 covers 15 residues. V lost 7 bases, J lost 2 bases, and 10 bases stayed unmatched. In DNA, the CDR3 is TGCGCCAGCTCCCCGGGAGCGGGGTACACAGATACGCAGTATTTT. Protein: CASSPGAGYTDTQYF. The whole variable domain, filled in from reference TRBV5-1 and TRBJ2-3, reads KAGVTQTPRYLIKTRGQQVTLSCSPISGHRSVSWYQQTPGQGLQFLFEYFSETQRNKGNFPGRFSGRQFSNSRSEMNVSTLELGDSALYLCASSPGAGYTDTQYFGPGTRLTVL.